The 16 T cell receptor beta chains given below trace back to one sample, sequenced in a study of molecular identifiers for immune sequencing clone quantification. TCRdb re-called the PCR reads through MiXCR, storing one row per CDR3 protein. The table includes 85,000 to 90,000 distinct CDR3 sequences, 25% detected once. Sequenced material: naive CD8+ T cells from blood, with Jurkat cell RNA spiked in. The sample's subset: FACS-sorted CD8+CD4-CCR7+CD45RA+ naive T cells. The receptors here all came from a human donor in good health. Some libraries in this study had Jurkat cell RNA spiked in.

A remark on this clonotype: A much larger clone lies a single base off, so this may be a read error. CDR3 in amino acids: CASSCGRGQPQHF. Here the CDR3 DNA reads TGTGCCAGCAGTTGCGGTCGGGGTCAGCCCCAGCATTTT. V usage is TRBV6-2 or TRBV6-3 and J usage is TRBJ1-5; no firm D call. Trimming pared 4 bases from V and 6 bases from J, leaving 10 bases between. Germline-derived CDR1 and CDR2 are MNHEY and SVGEGT. This CDR3 has 13 residues.

This clonotype came up many times. This chain uses TRBV13 with TRBJ2-6; D may be TRBD1 (6 bases). Trimming shortened V by 4 bases and J by 4 bases, and 26 bases separated the two germline ends. Germline-derived CDR1 and CDR2 are PRHDT and FYEKMQ (reference sequence). CDR3 length: 20 amino acids. The CDR3 is CASSSPPDRSPVYGANVLTF. In nucleotides, the CDR3 is TGTGCCAGCAGCTCACCCCCGGACAGAAGCCCGGTTTACGGGGCCAACGTCCTGACTTTC. Combining the CDR3 with reference TRBV13 and TRBJ2-6 gives the whole variable domain AAGVIQSPRHLIKEKRETATLKCYPIPRHDTVYWYQQGPGQDPQFLISFYEKMQSDKGSIPDRFSAQQFSDYHSELNMSSLELGDSALYFCASSSPPDRSPVYGANVLTFGAGSRLTVL.

This clonotype came up many times. V and J are TRBV28 and TRBJ1-2, with 8 nucleotides matching TRBD1. The CDR3 covers 14 residues. Germline V lookup: CDR1 MDHEN, CDR2 SYDVKM. Trimming removed 5 bases from V and 6 bases from J; junction bases left unmatched: 8. CDR3 residues: CASSTLRTGNGYTF. The CDR3, as DNA: TGTGCCAGCAGTACTCTTAGGACAGGGAATGGCTACACCTTC.

The V gene is TRBV6-5, the J gene TRBJ2-7; no reliable D call. The CDR3 extends over 13 amino acids. V lost 0 bases, J lost 5 bases, and 8 bases lay in between. Per the germline V gene, CDR1 is MNHEY and CDR2 is SVGAGI. CDR3 sequence: CASSYSRWDEQYF. CDR3 DNA: TGTGCCAGCAGTTACTCGAGGTGGGACGAGCAGTACTTC.

The CDR3 nucleotides are TGCAGCGACGAGAGAAAGGGACGTCGTACCTTATATGGGGCCAACGTCCTGACTTTC. Amino acids: CSDERKGRRTLYGANVLTF. The rearrangement links TRBV29-1 to TRBJ2-6; D is tentatively TRBD1 or TRBD2 (5 bases each). Germline loops: CDR1 SQVTM, CDR2 ANQGSEA. Trimming removed 7 bases at V and 3 bases at J, with 28 bases between. The CDR3 has 19 residues.

This clonotype was picked up many times. The rearrangement uses TRBV6-1 and TRBJ2-3; D not resolved. The CDR3 is made up of 16 amino acids. Germline values: CDR1 MNHNS, CDR2 SASEGT. V was pared by 3 bases and J by 10 bases, with 23 bases between. In DNA, the CDR3 is TGTGCCAGCAGTGAGGGCACAACCTACCCCCTGGATGCGCAGTATTTT. Its protein is CASSEGTTYPLDAQYF.

The chain joins TRBV7-8 to TRBJ2-1; no clear D gene. The CDR3 spans 12 residues. Trimming took 5 bases from V and 5 from J, leaving 7 bases between them. Germline assignment: CDR1 SGHVS and CDR2 FQNEAQ. Here the CDR3 DNA reads TGTGCCAGCAGCGGTGGTCACAATGAGCAGTTCTTC. Translation: CASSGGHNEQFF.

V usage is TRBV27 and J usage is TRBJ2-1; 13 bases agree with TRBD2. CDR3 size: 16 residues. The trim removed 5 bases at V and 8 bases at J, leaving 9 bases unmatched. Germline V CDR1 and CDR2: MNHEY, SMNVEV (reference sequence). The CDR3 loop is CASSLLTSGGAYEQFF. The CDR3 coding sequence is TGTGCCAGCAGTCTATTAACTAGCGGGGGGGCCTATGAGCAGTTCTTC.

J is TRBJ1-2 and V is TRBV30, with unresolved D. The CDR3 length is 15 residues. Germline V gene sequence: CDR1 GTSNPN, CDR2 SVGIG (reference sequence). V was shortened by 4 bases and J by 8 bases, with 23 bases between the two germline ends. The CDR3, as DNA: TGTGCCTGGAATATTCTCTCGGGTCCCGCGGGGGGCTACACCTTC. Its translation: CAWNILSGPAGGYTF.

V gene TRBV7-3 combines with J gene TRBJ2-3, with 7 nucleotides matching TRBD2. This CDR3 contains 15 residues. Germline V gene sequence: CDR1 SGHTA, CDR2 FQGTGA. The V and J ends lost 4 bases and 4 bases, in that order; junction bases with no gene match: 8. CDR3 coding DNA: TGTGCCAGCAGCTCCCTGGTGGGGGGGGCAGATACGCAGTATTTT. Translated, it gives CASSSLVGGADTQYF.

This clonotype was found a few times. The chain recombines TRBV12-3 or TRBV12-4 with TRBJ2-2; maybe TRBD1 (5 bases). CDR3 length equals 14 residues. Trimming shortened V by 0 bases and J by 4 bases, and 6 bases separated the two germline ends. In nucleotides, the CDR3 is TGTGCCAGCAGTTTAGCCAGGGCCACCGGGGAGCTGTTTTTT. Encoded protein: CASSLARATGELFF.

Remarks on this clonotype: This sequence may be a read error, since a much larger clone differs from it by one base. The V and J genes are TRBV7-9 and TRBJ2-7; 9 bases match TRBD1. This CDR3 is 14 amino acids long. Germline V lookup: CDR1 SEHNR, CDR2 FQNEAQ (reference sequence). The chain's CDR3 is CASSFAQGAYKQYF. The CDR3 coding sequence is TGTGCCAGCAGCTTTGCACAGGGGGCCTACAAGCAGTACTTC.

This sequence joins TRBV12-3 or TRBV12-4 and TRBJ1-5; 7 bases align to TRBD1. V shed 5 bases and J 1 base; nucleotides not matched to a gene: 5. The CDR3 consists of 15 residues. The CDR3 loop reads CASSPGTESNQPQHF. The DNA for the CDR3 is TGTGCCAGCAGTCCCGGGACAGAGAGCAATCAGCCCCAGCATTTT.

Points on this clonotype: This clone may be a read error of a much larger clone one base away. The rearrangement uses TRBV4-3 and TRBJ2-7, with 12 bases matching TRBD2. CDR3 length equals 16 residues. The germline V gene encodes CDR1 LGHNA and CDR2 YSLEER. The CDR3: CASCQDLWTSGNEQYF. In nucleotides, the CDR3 is TGCGCCAGCTGCCAAGATCTTTGGACTAGCGGGAACGAGCAGTACTTC.

In this sample, this clonotype turned up many times. V is TRBV28 and J is TRBJ1-5; D perhaps matches TRBD1 (5 bases). The CDR3 extends over 15 amino acids. V lost 1 base and J lost 4, with 11 bases in between. The V gene's germline CDR1 is MDHEN and CDR2 SYDVKM. CDR3 in amino acids: CASSLLHGGNQPQHF. CDR3 DNA sequence: TGTGCCAGCAGTTTATTGCACGGGGGGAATCAGCCCCAGCATTTT. The entire variable domain, with the rest obtained from reference TRBV28 and TRBJ1-5, is as follows: DVKVTQSSRYLVKRTGEKVFLECVQDMDHENMFWYRQDPGLGLRLIYFSYDVKMKEKGDIPEGYSVSREKKERFSLILESASTNQTSMYLCASSLLHGGNQPQHFGDGTRLSIL.

Comment on this clonotype: Since a much larger clone is just one base distant, this may be a read error. The chain joins TRBV12-3 or TRBV12-4 to TRBJ2-3, with unresolved D. CDR3 size: 14 residues. The CDR3 nucleotides are TGTACCAGCAAGGACGGCGCTAGCACAGATACGCAGTATTTT. This gives the protein CTSKDGASTDTQYF.